A single sample is the source of the 14 T cell receptor beta chains below, sequenced in a study of cytomegalovirus exposure and HLA in healthy donors. Assay: immunoSEQ multiplex PCR; the TCRdb copy retains only in-frame clones and omits some. Here the sample spans roughly 140,000 clones, 70% to 90% being singletons. Sequenced: PBMCs. All receptors come from a young woman in good health and CMV-seropositive.

The count of this clone is one. The V gene is TRBV4-2, the J gene TRBJ2-1; 10 bases are a match to TRBD2. The CDR3 is 18 amino acids. The junction had 8 bases not matched to a gene; V was cut back by 3 bases and J by 0 bases. Per the germline V gene, CDR1 is LGHNA and CDR2 is YNFKEQ. This chain's CDR3 is CASSQRTSGLSSYNEQFF. The CDR3 DNA reads TGTGCCAGCAGCCAGAGGACTAGCGGCCTCTCCTCCTACAATGAGCAGTTCTTC.

The rearrangement uses TRBV27 and TRBJ2-2; TRBD2 matches at 8 bases. Per germline, CDR1 MNHEY and CDR2 SMNVEV (reference sequence). The J segment lost 8 bases and the V segment lost 7 bases, leaving 15 bases of the junction unmatched. This CDR3 region has 16 residues. The CDR3: CASTQAGLVSRGELFF. CDR3 in DNA: TGTGCCAGCACCCAGGCGGGACTAGTCTCACGGGGGGAGCTGTTTTTT.

The count of this clone is one. This chain connects TRBV18 to TRBJ2-5, with 9 positions matching TRBD1. Germline CDR1 is KGHSH and CDR2 is LQKENI. V dropped 3 bases and J dropped 3; count of bases not matched to a gene: 8. The CDR3 has 16 amino acids. CDR3 sequence (DNA): TGTGCCAGCTCACCCGAGGGACAGGGACTAAAAGAGACCCAGTACTTC. This gives the protein CASSPEGQGLKETQYF. The full variable domain, with the rest looked up from reference TRBV18 and TRBJ2-5, is NAGVMQNPRHLVRRRGQEARLRCSPMKGHSHVYWYRQLPEEGLKFMVYLQKENIIDESGMPKERFSAEFPKEGPSILRIQQVVRGDSAAYFCASSPEGQGLKETQYFGPGTRLLVL.

The rearrangement uses TRBV7-9 and TRBJ2-7, with 12 bases aligning to TRBD1. The length of the CDR3 is 15 residues. From germline, CDR1 is SEHNR and CDR2 FQNEAQ (reference sequence). The trim removed 3 bases at V and 4 bases at J, leaving 4 bases unmatched. CDR3: CASSFRDRGQYEQYF. The CDR3 DNA reads as TGTGCCAGCAGCTTCCGGGACAGGGGGCAGTACGAGCAGTACTTC.

The chain joins TRBV10-3 to TRBJ2-1; TRBD2 matches at 9 bases. Trimming took 0 bases from V and 8 from J; bases not matched to a gene: 11. Germline CDR1 ENHRY, CDR2 SYGVKD. The CDR3 length is 17 residues. The CDR3 region is CAISESGLAEGFYEQFF. The CDR3 DNA is TGTGCCATCAGTGAGTCGGGACTAGCCGAGGGGTTTTATGAGCAGTTCTTC.

The CDR3 DNA is TGCGCCAACCGAAGGGCGGGTCGAGGCAATCAGCCCCAGCATTTT. Translating it yields CANRRAGRGNQPQHF. This rearrangement joins TRBV10-1 to TRBJ1-5, with D unclear. The germline V and J ends were trimmed by 10 bases and 2 bases, with 18 bases remaining between them. CDR1 WNHNN and CDR2 SYGVQD come from the germline V gene (reference sequence). This CDR3 has 15 amino acids.

The chain links TRBV9 to TRBJ2-7, with 10 bases fitting TRBD1. From germline, CDR1 is SGDLS and CDR2 YYNGEE. With V trimmed by 3 bases and J by 5 bases, 8 bases remained unmatched. This CDR3 region has 15 residues. CDR3 in DNA: TGTGCCAGCAGCGCTTTGACAGGGGGCATGGACGAGCAGTACTTC. This translates into CASSALTGGMDEQYF.

This chain joins TRBV5-6 and TRBJ2-1; D is perhaps TRBD1 (6 bases). V was pared by 0 bases and J by 2 bases, with 12 bases between. In germline, CDR1 is SGHDT, CDR2 YYEEEE. The CDR3 is 16 amino acids. CDR3 residues: CASSLVSWGPYNEQFF. CDR3 bases: TGTGCCAGCAGCTTGGTCTCCTGGGGGCCCTACAATGAGCAGTTCTTC.

This clone was observed a single time. The chain joins TRBV28 to TRBJ2-1, with TRBD2 matching over 13 bases. V shed 3 bases, J shed 6 bases, and the junction held 5 bases outside the gene matches. CDR1 and CDR2 (germline): MDHEN, SYDVKM. The CDR3 contains 16 residues. CDR3 in amino acids: CASSFHGLAGANEQFF. CDR3 nucleotide sequence: TGTGCCAGCAGTTTCCACGGACTAGCGGGAGCCAATGAGCAGTTCTTC.

This clone came up once. The chain uses TRBV29-1 and TRBJ2-7; TRBD2 matches 10 bases. The CDR3 is 17 amino acids. The germline CDR1 and CDR2 sequences are SQVTM and ANQGSEA. The V and J ends lost 3 bases and 2 bases, in that order; junction bases with no gene match: 13. DNA for the CDR3: TGCAGCGTTGAGGCTAGCGGGAGTAGTACGGCAGCCTACGAGCAGTACTTC. It codes for CSVEASGSSTAAYEQYF.

This chain joins TRBV27 and TRBJ2-5; D is perhaps TRBD2 (5 bases). Per germline, CDR1 MNHEY and CDR2 SMNVEV (reference sequence). This CDR3 contains 17 residues. Trimming removed 6 bases from V and 5 bases from J, with 25 bases in between. The CDR3 is CASRGDGRALDVETQYF. In DNA, the CDR3 is TGTGCCAGCAGGGGCGATGGGCGGGCCCTAGACGTGGAGACCCAGTACTTC.

J is TRBJ2-1 and V is TRBV30, with 10 bases lining up with TRBD2. CDR1 GTSNPN and CDR2 SVGIG come from the germline V gene (reference sequence). The length of the CDR3 is 16 residues. V lost 0 bases, J lost 7 bases, and 9 bases stayed unmatched. The CDR3 DNA reads TGTGCCTGGAGTGTTCGGCTAGCGGGAGTAGGGAATGAGCAGTTCTTC. Protein product: CAWSVRLAGVGNEQFF.

This sequence joins TRBV6-5 and TRBJ2-7, with D possibly TRBD2 on 6 matching bases. Germline CDR1 MNHEY, CDR2 SVGAGI. The CDR3 runs 15 residues. V was shortened by 0 bases and J by 6 bases, with 15 bases between the two germline ends. CDR3 sequence (DNA): TGTGCCAGCAGTTACTCGGGAGTATCAGCGGGCGAGCAGTACTTC. The encoded protein is CASSYSGVSAGEQYF.

The V call is TRBV2, the J call TRBJ1-5, with a tentative D call TRBD1 (5 bases). Germline V lookup: CDR1 SNHLY, CDR2 FYNNEI. V was clipped by 1 base and J by 6 bases, with 16 bases between them. The CDR3 has 16 amino acids. CDR3 region: CASSEDGRVGGQPQHF. The CDR3 DNA sequence: TGTGCCAGCAGTGAAGATGGCAGGGTAGGTGGTCAGCCCCAGCATTTT.